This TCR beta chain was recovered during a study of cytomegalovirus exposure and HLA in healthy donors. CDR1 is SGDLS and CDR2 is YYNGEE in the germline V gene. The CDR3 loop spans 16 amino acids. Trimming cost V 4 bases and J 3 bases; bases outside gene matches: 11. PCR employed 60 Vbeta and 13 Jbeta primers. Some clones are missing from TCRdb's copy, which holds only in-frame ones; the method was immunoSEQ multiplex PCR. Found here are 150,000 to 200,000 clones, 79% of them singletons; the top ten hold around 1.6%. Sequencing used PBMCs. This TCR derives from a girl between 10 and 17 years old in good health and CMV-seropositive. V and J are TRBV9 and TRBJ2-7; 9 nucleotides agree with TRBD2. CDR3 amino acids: CASSSFGGTSIYEQYF. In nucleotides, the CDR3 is TGTGCCAGCAGCTCCTTTGGGGGGACTAGCATCTACGAGCAGTACTTC.